These T cell receptor beta chains were read from a single sample in a study of blood T cell repertoires in COVID-19. Profiled with immunoSEQ multiplex PCR; TCRdb holds only in-frame clones, not every one. Of about 220,000 clones in the sample, roughly 84% were seen once. Input material: peripheral blood. All receptors come from a woman aged 55-70 years with acute or convalescent COVID-19. Each CDR3 is given with its conserved first and last residue. A D gene is named only where the DNA matches it firmly. Size tells how often a clone was seen (once, few, many) or the class of an expanded clone, and some rows leave it out.

v_call: TRBV27
d_call: .
j_call: TRBJ1-1
clone_size: .
cdr3_aa: CASGGVQGSTEAFF
cdr3_nt: TGTGCCAGCGGCGGCGTCCAGGGGAGCACTGAAGCTTTCTTT

v_call: TRBV5-4
d_call: TRBD2
j_call: TRBJ2-1
clone_size: once
cdr3_aa: CASSVAGGRGEQFF
cdr3_nt: TGTGCCAGCAGTGTAGCGGGGGGCCGGGGCGAGCAGTTCTTC

v_call: TRBV7-6
d_call: TRBD1
j_call: TRBJ2-7
clone_size: once
cdr3_aa: CASSPGVGTVYEQYF
cdr3_nt: TGTGCCAGCAGCCCCGGAGTCGGGACAGTTTACGAGCAGTACTTC

v_call: TRBV28
d_call: .
j_call: TRBJ1-5
clone_size: .
cdr3_aa: CASSSLQGQPQHF
cdr3_nt: TGTGCCAGCAGTTCGTTACAGGGCCAGCCCCAGCATTTT

v_call: TRBV10-3
d_call: .
j_call: TRBJ2-1
clone_size: .
cdr3_aa: CAISDEGGPSNEQFF
cdr3_nt: TGTGCCATCAGTGATGAGGGGGGGCCATCCAATGAGCAGTTCTTC

v_call: TRBV4-1
d_call: TRBD1
j_call: TRBJ2-7
clone_size: .
cdr3_aa: CASSKDRGHEQYF
cdr3_nt: TGCGCCAGCAGCAAGGACAGGGGCCACGAGCAGTACTTC

v_call: TRBV3-1/TRBV3-2
d_call: TRBD2
j_call: TRBJ2-3
clone_size: .
cdr3_aa: CASSQDYRTGTRDTDTQYF
cdr3_nt: TGTGCCAGCAGCCAAGATTATAGGACCGGGACTAGGGACACAGATACGCAGTATTTT

v_call: TRBV5-6
d_call: .
j_call: TRBJ2-5
clone_size: once
cdr3_aa: CASSLDGGKPQETQYF
cdr3_nt: TGTGCCAGCAGCTTGGACGGGGGAAAACCCCAAGAGACCCAGTACTTC

v_call: TRBV11-1
d_call: .
j_call: TRBJ1-1
clone_size: .
cdr3_aa: CASSPRSGTEAFF
cdr3_nt: TGTGCCAGCAGCCCAAGGTCGGGCACTGAAGCTTTCTTT

v_call: TRBV6-5
d_call: TRBD1
j_call: TRBJ1-2
clone_size: .
cdr3_aa: CASRRQGAGGYTF
cdr3_nt: TGTGCCAGCCGCCGGCAGGGGGCGGGTGGCTACACCTTC

v_call: TRBV28
d_call: TRBD1
j_call: TRBJ2-3
clone_size: few
cdr3_aa: CASGGYSDTQYF
cdr3_nt: TGTGCTTCAGGGGGCTATTCAGATACGCAGTATTTT

v_call: TRBV7-9
d_call: .
j_call: TRBJ2-5
clone_size: .
cdr3_aa: CASSRRQGRVRETQYF
cdr3_nt: TGTGCCAGCAGCCGTCGACAGGGGAGGGTCAGGGAGACCCAGTACTTC

v_call: TRBV5-4
d_call: .
j_call: TRBJ1-6
clone_size: once
cdr3_aa: CASSPGGWVNSPLHF
cdr3_nt: TGTGCCAGCAGCCCGGGGGGGTGGGTTAATTCACCCCTCCACTTT

v_call: TRBV6-6
d_call: .
j_call: TRBJ1-1
clone_size: once
cdr3_aa: CASSYGTGSGTEAFF
cdr3_nt: TGTGCCAGCAGTTACGGAACAGGATCGGGCACTGAAGCTTTCTTT

v_call: TRBV2
d_call: .
j_call: TRBJ1-2
clone_size: .
cdr3_aa: CASSSGIDYGYTF
cdr3_nt: TGTGCCAGCAGTTCGGGGATAGACTATGGCTACACCTTC

v_call: TRBV5-1
d_call: TRBD2
j_call: TRBJ2-5
clone_size: .
cdr3_aa: CASSPGGPQETQYF
cdr3_nt: TGCGCCAGCAGCCCGGGAGGGCCCCAAGAGACCCAGTACTTC

v_call: TRBV5-1
d_call: TRBD1
j_call: TRBJ1-2
clone_size: .
cdr3_aa: CASSLVVTGNYGYTF
cdr3_nt: TGCGCCAGCAGCTTGGTGGTGACAGGGAACTATGGCTACACCTTC

v_call: TRBV12-3/TRBV12-4
d_call: TRBD2
j_call: TRBJ2-5
clone_size: .
cdr3_aa: CASSTWTSETQYF
cdr3_nt: TGTGCCAGCTCGACCTGGACTAGTGAGACCCAGTACTTC

v_call: TRBV28
d_call: TRBD1
j_call: TRBJ1-1
clone_size: few
cdr3_aa: CASSQLQGTEAFF
cdr3_nt: TGTGCCAGCAGTCAATTACAGGGGACTGAAGCTTTCTTT

v_call: TRBV3-1/TRBV3-2
d_call: TRBD1
j_call: TRBJ2-3
clone_size: once
cdr3_aa: CASSQDDRVTDTQYF
cdr3_nt: TGTGCCAGCAGCCAAGATGACAGGGTCACAGATACGCAGTATTTT

v_call: TRBV7-8
d_call: TRBD1
j_call: TRBJ1-6
clone_size: once
cdr3_aa: CASSSDRASSYNSPLHF
cdr3_nt: TGTGCCAGCAGCTCGGACAGGGCCAGCTCCTATAATTCACCCCTCCACTTT

v_call: TRBV3-1/TRBV3-2
d_call: TRBD1
j_call: TRBJ1-6
clone_size: few
cdr3_aa: CASSQGQGSSPLHF
cdr3_nt: TGTGCCAGCAGCCAAGGACAGGGGAGTTCACCCCTCCACTTT

v_call: TRBV18
d_call: TRBD2
j_call: TRBJ2-1
clone_size: .
cdr3_aa: CASSPPAGGGYNEQFF
cdr3_nt: TGTGCCAGCTCACCACCGGCGGGGGGTGGATACAATGAGCAGTTCTTC

v_call: TRBV6-2/TRBV6-3
d_call: TRBD1
j_call: TRBJ2-7
clone_size: .
cdr3_aa: CASSYRLDRVVSYEQYF
cdr3_nt: TGTGCCAGCAGTTACCGGCTGGACAGGGTTGTTTCCTACGAGCAGTACTTC

v_call: TRBV27
d_call: TRBD1
j_call: TRBJ2-7
clone_size: .
cdr3_aa: CASSRLGQGYGYEQYF
cdr3_nt: TGTGCCAGCAGCCGGTTGGGACAGGGCTACGGGTACGAGCAGTACTTC

v_call: TRBV9
d_call: .
j_call: TRBJ1-2
clone_size: .
cdr3_aa: CASSGTGILNYGYTF
cdr3_nt: TGTGCCAGCAGCGGTACAGGAATACTTAACTATGGCTACACCTTC

v_call: TRBV7-9
d_call: TRBD2
j_call: TRBJ2-5
clone_size: once
cdr3_aa: CASRIVSSGVETQYF
cdr3_nt: TGTGCCAGCAGAATAGTCTCTAGCGGGGTTGAGACCCAGTACTTC

v_call: TRBV7-9
d_call: TRBD1
j_call: TRBJ2-3
clone_size: .
cdr3_aa: CASSPRTGSDTQYF
cdr3_nt: TGTGCCAGCAGCCCAAGGACAGGGTCAGATACGCAGTATTTT

v_call: TRBV3-1/TRBV3-2
d_call: TRBD1
j_call: TRBJ1-4
clone_size: .
cdr3_aa: CASSRGTGGEKLFF
cdr3_nt: TGTGCCAGCAGCCGAGGGACAGGGGGTGAAAAACTGTTTTTT

v_call: TRBV6-6
d_call: .
j_call: TRBJ2-3
clone_size: .
cdr3_aa: CASSYSSGVGTDTQYF
cdr3_nt: TGTGCCAGCAGTTACTCATCCGGGGTTGGCACAGATACGCAGTATTTT

v_call: TRBV27
d_call: .
j_call: TRBJ2-7
clone_size: .
cdr3_aa: CASRQDRLTYEQYF
cdr3_nt: TGTGCCAGCAGACAAGACAGACTCACCTACGAGCAGTACTTC

v_call: TRBV28
d_call: TRBD1
j_call: TRBJ2-2
clone_size: .
cdr3_aa: CASSLTGSQTGELFF
cdr3_nt: TGTGCCAGCAGTTTGACAGGGTCACAAACCGGGGAGCTGTTTTTT